Below are 15 T cell receptor beta chains sequenced from a single sample in a study of tumor-infiltrating lymphocytes in localized non-small cell lung cancer. Assay used: immunoSEQ multiplex PCR; TCRdb lists only in-frame clones, some missing. The repertoire includes 15,000 to 20,000 clones, approximately 80% of them detected once, and about 9.4% sits in the top ten. Sequenced sample: uninvolved lung tissue not adjacent to the tumor. These receptor sequences come from a human donor with non-small cell lung cancer.

The sample holds a few counts of this clone. V and J are TRBV30 and TRBJ1-2; possibly TRBD1 for D (6 bases). The V end was cut by 4 bases, the J end by 8 bases, with 20 bases between. Germline CDR1 reads GTSNPN; CDR2 reads SVGIG (reference sequence). This CDR3 is built from 14 residues. The DNA for the CDR3 is TGTGCCTGGACCGAGACAGGAGTGAGTGGCGGCTACACCTTC. Protein product: CAWTETGVSGGYTF.

This clone was found once. CDR3 nucleotides: TGTGCCAGCAGGACAGACAGGGCAGCCTACAATGAGCAGTTCTTC. It translates to CASRTDRAAYNEQFF. V is TRBV5-4 and J is TRBJ2-1; TRBD1 matches 7 bases. Trimming at V came to 5 bases and at J to 2 bases, leaving 7 bases not matched to a gene. The CDR3 length is 15 residues. Germline assignment: CDR1 SGHNT and CDR2 YYREEE (reference sequence).

The V gene is TRBV6-1, the J gene TRBJ1-2; TRBD1 aligns across 7 bases. The germline V gene encodes CDR1 MNHNS and CDR2 SASEGT. V was pared by 7 bases and J by 3 bases, with 8 bases of the junction left unmatched. The CDR3 consists of 14 residues. DNA of the CDR3: TGTGCCAGCACCCTCGCGGGACAGTACTATGGCTACACCTTC. As protein: CASTLAGQYYGYTF.

This clone has just a few counts. The J gene is TRBJ1-1, the V gene TRBV29-1; D possibly corresponds to TRBD1 (6 bases). Germline-derived CDR1 and CDR2 are SQVTM and ANQGSEA. V dropped 7 bases and J dropped 5 bases, with 11 bases sitting between them. The length of the CDR3 is 11 residues. The CDR3 sequence: CSENQGTEAFF. In DNA form, the CDR3 reads TGCAGCGAGAACCAGGGGACTGAAGCTTTCTTT.

The genes are TRBV6-5 and TRBJ1-5; 9 nucleotides agree with TRBD1. After removal of 10 bases from V and 2 bases from J, the junction contained 6 bases not matched to a gene. This CDR3 is 14 amino acids long. CDR1 MNHEY and CDR2 SVGAGI come from the germline V gene. DNA for the CDR3: TGTGCCATCCCCTGGACAGGGGGCAATCAGCCCCAGCATTTT. It specifies CAIPWTGGNQPQHF.

The CDR3 protein is CASSVTGRDTEAFF. The CDR3 nucleotides are TGCGCCAGCAGCGTAACAGGGAGAGACACTGAAGCTTTCTTT. V usage is TRBV5-1 and J usage is TRBJ1-1; D might be TRBD1 (6 bases). Germline CDR1 SGHRS, CDR2 YFSETQ. The CDR3 length is 14 residues. V lost 4 bases to trimming and J lost 3 bases, with 13 bases between them. The variable domain in full, with the rest retrieved from reference TRBV5-1 and TRBJ1-1, is KAGVTQTPRYLIKTRGQQVTLSCSPISGHRSVSWYQQTPGQGLQFLFEYFSETQRNKGNFPGRFSGRQFSNSRSEMNVSTLELGDSALYLCASSVTGRDTEAFFGQGTRLTVV.

This clone appeared once. The chain carries TRBV5-4 and TRBJ2-1, with 7 bases matching TRBD2. Germline values: CDR1 SGHNT, CDR2 YYREEE (reference sequence). The CDR3 runs to 16 residues. The junction had 8 bases not matched to a gene; V was cut back by 5 bases and J by 0 bases. CDR3 DNA sequence: TGTGCCAGCAGACCGGGACTACCCAGCTCCTACAATGAGCAGTTCTTC. It encodes CASRPGLPSSYNEQFF.

This clone appeared a few times. The chain uses TRBV2 and TRBJ2-6, with 8 bases fitting TRBD1. The junction had 7 bases not matched to a gene; V was cut back by 3 bases and J by 0 bases. CDR1 SNHLY and CDR2 FYNNEI come from the germline V gene. This CDR3 is built from 18 residues. Written as DNA, the CDR3 is TGTGCCAGCAGTGATTCAGGACAGGGAGTCTCTGGGGCCAACGTCCTGACTTTC. Translation: CASSDSGQGVSGANVLTF.

V is TRBV6-1 and J is TRBJ2-4; weak D call: TRBD2 (6 bases). This CDR3 has 16 residues. The germline V gene encodes CDR1 MNHNS and CDR2 SASEGT. V was pared by 3 bases and J by 4 bases, with 16 bases between. The CDR3 sequence is CASSEQGGTDKNIQYF. CDR3 DNA sequence: TGTGCCAGCAGTGAGCAGGGAGGAACTGATAAAAACATTCAGTACTTC.

A few counts support this clone. Here the CDR3 DNA reads TGTGCCAGCAGCTCCCTGGGGGGGACAGGGAGTGGTGGGGCCAACGTCCTGACTTTC. As protein: CASSSLGGTGSGGANVLTF. J is TRBJ2-6 and V is TRBV5-4; 9 bases align to TRBD1. CDR1 and CDR2 from the germline V gene are SGHNT and YYREEE (reference sequence). This CDR3 comprises 19 residues. V shed 3 bases and J 3 bases; nucleotides not matched to a gene: 13.

This sequence joins TRBV6-1 and TRBJ2-5; TRBD2 matches at 7 bases. The V and J ends lost 6 bases and 8 bases, in that order; junction bases with no gene match: 9. There are 13 residues in the CDR3. Germline CDR1 MNHNS, CDR2 SASEGT. Written as DNA, the CDR3 is TGTGCCAGCAGCGGCGGGACTACGACAACCCAGTACTTC. Translated: CASSGGTTTTQYF.

V is TRBV28 and J is TRBJ1-5; 7 nucleotides agree with TRBD1. Germline CDR1 is MDHEN and CDR2 is SYDVKM. The junction had 9 bases not matched to a gene; V was cut back by 4 bases and J by 3 bases. This CDR3 contains 16 residues. The CDR3: CASSSIQGTANQPQHF. In nucleotides, the CDR3 is TGTGCCAGCAGTTCGATACAGGGGACGGCCAATCAGCCCCAGCATTTT. The whole variable domain, remainder taken from reference TRBV28 and TRBJ1-5, is DVKVTQSSRYLVKRTGEKVFLECVQDMDHENMFWYRQDPGLGLRLIYFSYDVKMKEKGDIPEGYSVSREKKERFSLILESASTNQTSMYLCASSSIQGTANQPQHFGDGTRLSIL.

The chain uses TRBV6-5 and TRBJ1-2; a possible D gene is TRBD1 (6 bases). The V gene lost 6 bases and the J gene lost 5 bases, with 16 bases spanning the gap. The CDR3 covers 14 residues. CDR1 is MNHEY and CDR2 is SVGAGI in the germline V gene. CDR3 sequence (DNA): TGTGCCAGCAGCTCGGGGACAAGTTCTTATGGCTACACCTTC. Protein sequence: CASSSGTSSYGYTF.

This chain uses TRBV19 with TRBJ2-2; D is perhaps TRBD2 (6 bases). Between the trimmed V and J ends, which lost 7 bases and 4 bases, there was a span of 13 bases. Germline values: CDR1 LNHDA, CDR2 SQIVND (reference sequence). The CDR3 loop spans 14 amino acids. CDR3 region: CASMITGSTGELFF. CDR3 coding DNA: TGTGCCAGTATGATAACCGGGAGCACCGGGGAGCTGTTTTTT.

This clone is medium-sized. The chain carries TRBV7-9 and TRBJ2-7, with 10 bases identical to TRBD2. This CDR3 comprises 15 residues. From germline, CDR1 is SEHNR and CDR2 FQNEAQ (reference sequence). V shed 1 base and J 6 bases; nucleotides not matched to a gene: 6. The CDR3 DNA is TGTGCCAGCAGCTTAGTGAGCGGGAGGGCCGGCGAGCAGTACTTC. Translating it yields CASSLVSGRAGEQYF.